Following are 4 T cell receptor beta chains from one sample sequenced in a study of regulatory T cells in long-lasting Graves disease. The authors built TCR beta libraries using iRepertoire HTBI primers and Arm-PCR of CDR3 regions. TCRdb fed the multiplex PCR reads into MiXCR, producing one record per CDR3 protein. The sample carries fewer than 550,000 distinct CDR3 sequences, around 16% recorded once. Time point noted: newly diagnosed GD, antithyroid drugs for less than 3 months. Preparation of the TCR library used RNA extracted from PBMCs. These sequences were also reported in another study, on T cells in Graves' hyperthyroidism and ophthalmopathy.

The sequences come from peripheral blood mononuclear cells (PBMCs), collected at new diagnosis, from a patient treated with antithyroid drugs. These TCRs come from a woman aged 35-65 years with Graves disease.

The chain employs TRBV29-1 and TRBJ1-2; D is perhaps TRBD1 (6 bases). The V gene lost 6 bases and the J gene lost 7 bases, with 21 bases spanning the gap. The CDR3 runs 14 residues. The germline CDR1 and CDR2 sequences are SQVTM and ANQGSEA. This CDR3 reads CSVAVLGARFGYTF. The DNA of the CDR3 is TGCAGCGTAGCCGTTTTGGGGGCGCGGTTTGGCTACACCTTC.

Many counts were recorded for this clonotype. This chain's CDR3 is CASSFEGVGNTEAFF. The CDR3 nucleotides read TGTGCCAGCAGTTTTGAGGGGGTGGGGAACACTGAAGCTTTCTTT. The V and J genes are TRBV6-9 and TRBJ1-1; possible D gene TRBD1, 6 bases. Germline CDR1 MNHGY, CDR2 SVAAGI. V lost 4 bases and J lost 1, with 13 bases in between. This CDR3 is built from 15 residues.

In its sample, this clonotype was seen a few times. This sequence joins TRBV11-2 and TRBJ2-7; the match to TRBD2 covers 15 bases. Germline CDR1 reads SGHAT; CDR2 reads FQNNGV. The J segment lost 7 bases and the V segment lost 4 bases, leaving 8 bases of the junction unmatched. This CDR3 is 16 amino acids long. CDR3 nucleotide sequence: TGTGCCAGCAGCTCACCCATCGGACTAGCGGGGGGGGAGCAGTACTTC. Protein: CASSSPIGLAGGEQYF.

CDR3 sequence reads: CAITGTGGFGYTF. As DNA, the CDR3 is TGTGCCATCACCGGGACAGGGGGCTTTGGCTACACCTTC. The chain couples TRBV10-3 to TRBJ1-2; 12 bases are shared with TRBD1. From germline, CDR1 is ENHRY and CDR2 SYGVKD. J was trimmed by 7 bases and V by 7 bases; bases with no gene match: 4. This CDR3 spans 13 amino acids.